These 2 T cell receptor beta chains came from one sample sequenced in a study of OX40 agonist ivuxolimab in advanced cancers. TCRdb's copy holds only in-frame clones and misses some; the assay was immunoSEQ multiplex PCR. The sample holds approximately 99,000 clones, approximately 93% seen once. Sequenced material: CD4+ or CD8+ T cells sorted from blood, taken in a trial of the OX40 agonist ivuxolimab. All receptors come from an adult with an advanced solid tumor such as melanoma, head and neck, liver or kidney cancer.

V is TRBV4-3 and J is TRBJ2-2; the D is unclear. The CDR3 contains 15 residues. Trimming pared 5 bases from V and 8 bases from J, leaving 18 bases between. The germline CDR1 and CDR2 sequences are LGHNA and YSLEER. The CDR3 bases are TGCGCCAGCAGCTACCTAGGGCAGCTTCGAGGGGAGCTGTTTTTT. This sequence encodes CASSYLGQLRGELFF.

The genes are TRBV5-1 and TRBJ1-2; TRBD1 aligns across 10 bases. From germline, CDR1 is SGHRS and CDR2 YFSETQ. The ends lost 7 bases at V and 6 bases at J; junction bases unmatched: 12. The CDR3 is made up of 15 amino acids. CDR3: CASRLTGTGADGYTF. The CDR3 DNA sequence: TGCGCCAGCCGACTGACCGGGACAGGGGCGGATGGCTACACCTTC.